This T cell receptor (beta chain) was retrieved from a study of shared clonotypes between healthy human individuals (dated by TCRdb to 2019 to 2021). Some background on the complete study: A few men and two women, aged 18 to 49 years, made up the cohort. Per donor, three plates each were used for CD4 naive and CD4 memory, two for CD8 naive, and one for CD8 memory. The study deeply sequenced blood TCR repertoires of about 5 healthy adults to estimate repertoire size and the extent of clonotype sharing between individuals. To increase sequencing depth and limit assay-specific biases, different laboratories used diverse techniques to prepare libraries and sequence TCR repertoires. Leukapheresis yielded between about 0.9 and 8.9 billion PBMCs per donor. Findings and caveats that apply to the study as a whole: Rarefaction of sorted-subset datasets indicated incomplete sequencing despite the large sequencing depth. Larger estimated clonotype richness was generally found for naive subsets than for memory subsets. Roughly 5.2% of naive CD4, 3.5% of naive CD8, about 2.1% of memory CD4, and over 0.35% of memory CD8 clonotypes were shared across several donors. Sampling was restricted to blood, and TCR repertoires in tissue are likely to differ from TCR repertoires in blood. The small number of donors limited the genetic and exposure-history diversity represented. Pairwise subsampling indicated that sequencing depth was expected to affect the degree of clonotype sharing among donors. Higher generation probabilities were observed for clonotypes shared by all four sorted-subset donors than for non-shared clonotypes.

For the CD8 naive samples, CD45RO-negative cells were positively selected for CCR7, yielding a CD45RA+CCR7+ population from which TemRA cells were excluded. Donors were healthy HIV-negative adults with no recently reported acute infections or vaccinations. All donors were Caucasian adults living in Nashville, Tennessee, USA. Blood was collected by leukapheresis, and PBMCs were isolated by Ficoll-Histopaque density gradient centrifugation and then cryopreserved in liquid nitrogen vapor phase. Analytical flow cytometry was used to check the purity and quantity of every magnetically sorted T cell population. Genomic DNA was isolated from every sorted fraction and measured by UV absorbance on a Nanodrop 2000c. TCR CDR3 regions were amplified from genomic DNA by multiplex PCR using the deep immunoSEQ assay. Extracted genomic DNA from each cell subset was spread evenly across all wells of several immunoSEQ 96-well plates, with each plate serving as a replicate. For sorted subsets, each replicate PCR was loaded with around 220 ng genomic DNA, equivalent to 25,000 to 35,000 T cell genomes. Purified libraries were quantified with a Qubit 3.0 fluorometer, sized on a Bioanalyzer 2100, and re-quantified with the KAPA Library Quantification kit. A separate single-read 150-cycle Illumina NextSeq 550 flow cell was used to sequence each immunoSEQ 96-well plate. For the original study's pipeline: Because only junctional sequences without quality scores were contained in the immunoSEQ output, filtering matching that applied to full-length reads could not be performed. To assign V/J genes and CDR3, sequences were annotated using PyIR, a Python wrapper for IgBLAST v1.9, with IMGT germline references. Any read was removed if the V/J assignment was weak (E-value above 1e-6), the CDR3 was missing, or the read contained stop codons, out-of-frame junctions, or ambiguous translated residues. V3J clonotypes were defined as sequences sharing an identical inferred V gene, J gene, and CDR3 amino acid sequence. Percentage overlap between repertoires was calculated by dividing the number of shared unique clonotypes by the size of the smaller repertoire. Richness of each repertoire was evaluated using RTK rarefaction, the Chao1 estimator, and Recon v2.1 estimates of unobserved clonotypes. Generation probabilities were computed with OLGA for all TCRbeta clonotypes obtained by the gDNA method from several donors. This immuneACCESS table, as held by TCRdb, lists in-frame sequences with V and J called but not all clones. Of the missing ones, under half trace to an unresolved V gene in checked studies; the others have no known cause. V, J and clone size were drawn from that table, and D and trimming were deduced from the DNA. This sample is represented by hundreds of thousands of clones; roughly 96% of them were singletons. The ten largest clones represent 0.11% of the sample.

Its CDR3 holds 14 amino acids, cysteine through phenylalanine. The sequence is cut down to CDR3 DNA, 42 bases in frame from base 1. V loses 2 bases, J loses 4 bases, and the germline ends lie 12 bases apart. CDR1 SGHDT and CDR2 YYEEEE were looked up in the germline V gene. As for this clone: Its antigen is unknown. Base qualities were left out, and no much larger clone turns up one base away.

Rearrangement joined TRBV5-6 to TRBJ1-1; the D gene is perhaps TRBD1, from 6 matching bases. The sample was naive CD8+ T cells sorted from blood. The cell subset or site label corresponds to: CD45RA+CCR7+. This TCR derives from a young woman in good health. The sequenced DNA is TGTGCCAGCAGCTTTGGTGCAGGGGCCACTGAAGCTTTCTTT. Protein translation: CASSFGAGATEAFF.